Below, 5 T cell receptor beta chains from the same sample are listed, as sequenced in a study of cytomegalovirus exposure and HLA in healthy donors. With 60 Vbeta and 13 Jbeta primers, the PCR was carried out. TCRdb's copy holds only in-frame clones and misses some; the assay was immunoSEQ multiplex PCR. The repertoire holds 95,000 to 150,000 clones, 80% seen once, with more than 2% in the top ten. Sequenced sample: PBMCs. These receptor sequences come from a man aged 25-40 years in good health and CMV-seronegative.

This clone was found a few times. The chain combines TRBV4-3 with TRBJ1-2; D remains unclear. The CDR3 is 15 amino acids. Germline loops: CDR1 LGHNA, CDR2 YSLEER. V dropped 0 bases and J dropped 3 bases, with 11 bases sitting between them. The CDR3 sequence: CASSQDLRSDYGYTF. The CDR3 DNA is TGCGCCAGCAGCCAAGATCTTAGGAGTGACTATGGCTACACCTTC.

The chain employs TRBV18 and TRBJ2-1; 7 bases line up with TRBD1. Germline V CDR1 and CDR2: KGHSH, LQKENI. The trim removed 1 base at V and 7 bases at J, leaving 10 bases unmatched. The CDR3 length is 16 residues. The chain's CDR3 is CASSPLDRESGNEQFF. CDR3 sequence (DNA): TGTGCCAGCTCACCACTCGACAGGGAATCGGGGAATGAGCAGTTCTTC.

This chain joins TRBV7-2 and TRBJ2-3; 8 bases are shared with TRBD1. The CDR3 contains 15 residues. With V trimmed by 5 bases and J by 4 bases, 8 bases remained unmatched. Looked up from germline, CDR1 is SGHTA and CDR2 is FQGNSA. CDR3 DNA sequence: TGTGCCAGCAGCCGGACAGGGAATGACGCAGATACGCAGTATTTT. This codes for CASSRTGNDADTQYF.

The chain uses TRBV28 and TRBJ2-7; the match to TRBD1 covers 10 bases. The CDR3 has 16 residues. The V and J ends lost 6 bases and 1 base, in that order; junction bases with no gene match: 9. CDR1 and CDR2 (germline): MDHEN, SYDVKM. As DNA, the CDR3 is TGTGCCAGCAGAGGAGATAGGGGACAGGGGTCCTACGAGCAGTACTTC. Protein sequence: CASRGDRGQGSYEQYF.

This sequence joins TRBV6-6 and TRBJ2-3; 10 nucleotides agree with TRBD1. The CDR3 sequence is 15 residues long. Germline V CDR1 and CDR2: MNHNY, SVGAGI (reference sequence). Trimming cost V 7 bases and J 4 bases; bases outside gene matches: 8. This CDR3 reads CASTEPGQGSDTQYF. CDR3 bases: TGTGCCAGCACCGAACCGGGACAGGGGTCAGATACGCAGTATTTT.